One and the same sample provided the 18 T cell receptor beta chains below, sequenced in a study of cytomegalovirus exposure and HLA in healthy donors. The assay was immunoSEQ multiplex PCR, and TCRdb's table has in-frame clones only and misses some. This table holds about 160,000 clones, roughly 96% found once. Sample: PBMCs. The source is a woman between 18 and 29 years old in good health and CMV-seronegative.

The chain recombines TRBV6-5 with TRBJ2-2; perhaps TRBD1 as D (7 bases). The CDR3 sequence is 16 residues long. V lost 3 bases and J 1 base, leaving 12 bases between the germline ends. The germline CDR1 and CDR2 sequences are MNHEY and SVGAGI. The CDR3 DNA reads TGTGCCAGCAGTTATGGAGGGGGCATGAACACCGGGGAGCTGTTTTTT. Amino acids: CASSYGGGMNTGELFF.

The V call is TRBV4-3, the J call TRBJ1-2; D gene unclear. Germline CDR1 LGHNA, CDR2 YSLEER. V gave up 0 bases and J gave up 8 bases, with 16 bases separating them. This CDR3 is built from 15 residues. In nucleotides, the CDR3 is TGCGCCAGCAGCCAAGATTACACCTCAACGGGAGGCTACACCTTC. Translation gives CASSQDYTSTGGYTF.

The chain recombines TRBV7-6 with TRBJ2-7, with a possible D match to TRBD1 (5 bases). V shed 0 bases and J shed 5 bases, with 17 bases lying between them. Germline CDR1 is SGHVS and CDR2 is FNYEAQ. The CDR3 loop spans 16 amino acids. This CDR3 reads CASSLAVAGSIHEQYF. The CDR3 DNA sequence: TGTGCCAGCAGCTTAGCGGTGGCAGGGTCGATCCACGAGCAGTACTTC.

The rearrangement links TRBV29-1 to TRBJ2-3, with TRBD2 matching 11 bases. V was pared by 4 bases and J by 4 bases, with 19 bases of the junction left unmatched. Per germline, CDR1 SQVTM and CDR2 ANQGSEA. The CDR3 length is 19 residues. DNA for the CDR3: TGCAGCGTTGCTTACTTAGCGGGAGGGATAAGAGCTGAGGCAGATACGCAGTATTTT. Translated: CSVAYLAGGIRAEADTQYF.

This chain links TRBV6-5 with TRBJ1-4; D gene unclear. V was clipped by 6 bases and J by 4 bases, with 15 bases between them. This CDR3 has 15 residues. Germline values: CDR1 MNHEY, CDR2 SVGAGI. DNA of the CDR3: TGTGCCAGCAGCTCACATGAATCCGATAATGAAAAACTGTTTTTT. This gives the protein CASSSHESDNEKLFF.

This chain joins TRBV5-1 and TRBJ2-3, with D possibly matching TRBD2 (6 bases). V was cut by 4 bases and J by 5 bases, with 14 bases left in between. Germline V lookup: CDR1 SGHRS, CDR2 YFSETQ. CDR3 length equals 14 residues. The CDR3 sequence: CASSRRVGEDTQYF. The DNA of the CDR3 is TGCGCCAGCAGCAGGAGGGTGGGCGAAGATACGCAGTATTTT.

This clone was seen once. In nucleotides, the CDR3 is TGTGCCAGCTCAGCGTCGAACACCGGGGAGCTGTTTTTT. Encoded protein: CASSASNTGELFF. V gene TRBV18 combines with J gene TRBJ2-2, with D unclear. The V gene's germline CDR1 is KGHSH and CDR2 LQKENI. This CDR3 region has 13 residues. Between the trimmed V and J ends, which lost 5 bases and 0 bases, there was a span of 4 bases.

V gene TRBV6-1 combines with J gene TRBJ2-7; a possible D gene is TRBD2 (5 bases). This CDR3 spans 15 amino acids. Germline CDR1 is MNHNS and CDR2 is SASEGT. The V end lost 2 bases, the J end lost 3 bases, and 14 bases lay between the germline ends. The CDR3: CASSETIASDYEQYF. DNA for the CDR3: TGTGCCAGCAGTGAAACGATAGCGTCGGACTACGAGCAGTACTTC.

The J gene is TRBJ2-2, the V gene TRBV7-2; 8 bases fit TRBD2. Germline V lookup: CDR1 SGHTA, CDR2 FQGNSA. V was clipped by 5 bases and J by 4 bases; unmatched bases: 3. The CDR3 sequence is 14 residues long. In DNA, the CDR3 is TGTGCCAGCAGCCTTGCGGGGGGCACCGGGGAGCTGTTTTTT. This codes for CASSLAGGTGELFF.

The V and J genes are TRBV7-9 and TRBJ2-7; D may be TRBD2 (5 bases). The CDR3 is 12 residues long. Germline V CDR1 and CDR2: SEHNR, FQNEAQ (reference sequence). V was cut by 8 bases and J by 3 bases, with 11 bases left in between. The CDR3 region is CASQDGDYEQYF. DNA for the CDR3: TGTGCCAGCCAGGACGGGGACTACGAGCAGTACTTC.

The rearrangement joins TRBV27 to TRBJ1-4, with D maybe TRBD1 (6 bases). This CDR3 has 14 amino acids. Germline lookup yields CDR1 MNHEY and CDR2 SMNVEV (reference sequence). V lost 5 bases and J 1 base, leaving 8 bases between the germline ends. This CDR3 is CASSPGQTNEKLFF. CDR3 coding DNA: TGTGCCAGCAGTCCGGGACAAACTAATGAAAAACTGTTTTTT.

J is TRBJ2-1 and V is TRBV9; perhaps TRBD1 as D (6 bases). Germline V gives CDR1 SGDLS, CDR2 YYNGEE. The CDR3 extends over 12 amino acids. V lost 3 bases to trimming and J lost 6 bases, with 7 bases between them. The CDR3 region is CASSARGNEQFF. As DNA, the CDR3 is TGTGCCAGCAGCGCCAGGGGCAATGAGCAGTTCTTC.

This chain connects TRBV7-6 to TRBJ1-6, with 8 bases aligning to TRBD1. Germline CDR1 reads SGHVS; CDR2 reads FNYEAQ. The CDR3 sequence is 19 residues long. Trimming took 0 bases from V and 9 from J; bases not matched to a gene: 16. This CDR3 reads CASSLAPGQAHDSSSPLHF. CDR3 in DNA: TGTGCCAGCAGCTTAGCCCCGGGACAGGCGCACGATAGTAGTTCACCCCTCCACTTT.

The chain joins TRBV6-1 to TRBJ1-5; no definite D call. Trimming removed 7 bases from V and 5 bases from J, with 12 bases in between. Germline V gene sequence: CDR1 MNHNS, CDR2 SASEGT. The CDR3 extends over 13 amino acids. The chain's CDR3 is CASTEHHDQPQHF. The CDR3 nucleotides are TGTGCCAGCACCGAACACCACGATCAGCCCCAGCATTTT.

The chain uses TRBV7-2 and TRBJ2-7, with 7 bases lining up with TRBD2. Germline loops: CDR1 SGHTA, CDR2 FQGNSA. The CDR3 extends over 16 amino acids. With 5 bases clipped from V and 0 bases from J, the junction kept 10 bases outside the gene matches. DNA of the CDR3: TGTGCCAGCAGCGCGACGGGACTACCCAGCTCCTACGAGCAGTACTTC. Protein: CASSATGLPSSYEQYF.

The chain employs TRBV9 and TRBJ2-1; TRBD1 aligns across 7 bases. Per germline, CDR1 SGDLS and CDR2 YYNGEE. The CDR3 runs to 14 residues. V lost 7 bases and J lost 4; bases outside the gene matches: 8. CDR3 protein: CASSTGTAYNEQFF. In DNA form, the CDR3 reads TGTGCCAGCTCTACCGGGACAGCTTACAATGAGCAGTTCTTC.

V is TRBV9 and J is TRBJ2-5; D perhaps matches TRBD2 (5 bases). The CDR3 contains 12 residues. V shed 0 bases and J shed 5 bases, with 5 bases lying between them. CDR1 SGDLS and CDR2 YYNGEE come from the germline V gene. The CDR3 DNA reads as TGTGCCAGCAGCGTAGGCGGGGAGACCCAGTACTTC. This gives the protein CASSVGGETQYF.

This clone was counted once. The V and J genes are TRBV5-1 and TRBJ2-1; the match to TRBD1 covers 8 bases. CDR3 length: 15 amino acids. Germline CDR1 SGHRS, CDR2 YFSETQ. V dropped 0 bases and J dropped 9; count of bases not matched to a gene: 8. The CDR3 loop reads CASSLVAGGYGEQFF. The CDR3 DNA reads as TGCGCCAGCAGCTTGGTGGCAGGGGGCTATGGTGAGCAGTTCTTC.